This T cell receptor beta chain was obtained from a study of early T cells in non-severe SARS-CoV-2 infection. The wider study: Sequencing of unsorted whole blood was done on bulk RNA, leaving chains unpaired. Broader study findings: VDJdb matching skewed toward anti-spike CD8 responses, missing private and CD4 specificities.

Trimming took 0 bases from V and 14 from J; bases not matched to a gene: 7. Per the germline V gene, CDR1 is SGHRS and CDR2 is YFSETQ. The CDR3 runs 12 residues. Individual cDNA molecules each received unique molecular identifiers attached to them. One entry per CDR3 protein, called by TCRdb with MiXCR from the 5' RACE reads. The repertoire holds 20,000 to 25,000 distinct CDR3 sequences, with 4.7% as singletons. This clonotype was detected ten times or more. Its specificity is not known. V gene TRBV5-1 combines with J gene TRBJ1-2, with 7 bases lining up with TRBD1. The sequence was collected from an adult who was a healthcare worker with PCR-confirmed SARS-CoV-2 infection or an uninfected control (not recorded which). The sample consisted of whole blood. The CDR3 nucleotides are TGCGCCAGCAGCTTGGACTTGGACAGGCGGACCTTC. Amino acids: CASSLDLDRRTF.